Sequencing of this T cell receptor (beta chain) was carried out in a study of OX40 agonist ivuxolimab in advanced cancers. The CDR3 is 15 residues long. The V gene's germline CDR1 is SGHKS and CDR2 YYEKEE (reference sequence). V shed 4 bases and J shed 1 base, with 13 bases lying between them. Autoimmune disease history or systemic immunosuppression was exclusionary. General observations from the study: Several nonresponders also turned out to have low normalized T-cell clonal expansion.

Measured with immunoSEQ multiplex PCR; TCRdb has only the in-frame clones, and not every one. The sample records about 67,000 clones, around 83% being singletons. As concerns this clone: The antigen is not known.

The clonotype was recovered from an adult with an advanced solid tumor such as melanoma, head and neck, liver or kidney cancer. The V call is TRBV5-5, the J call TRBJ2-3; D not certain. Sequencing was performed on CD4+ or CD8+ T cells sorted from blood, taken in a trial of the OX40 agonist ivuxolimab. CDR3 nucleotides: TGTGCCAGCAGCACGGCTCCAAGGGGCACAGATACGCAGTATTTT. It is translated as CASSTAPRGTDTQYF.